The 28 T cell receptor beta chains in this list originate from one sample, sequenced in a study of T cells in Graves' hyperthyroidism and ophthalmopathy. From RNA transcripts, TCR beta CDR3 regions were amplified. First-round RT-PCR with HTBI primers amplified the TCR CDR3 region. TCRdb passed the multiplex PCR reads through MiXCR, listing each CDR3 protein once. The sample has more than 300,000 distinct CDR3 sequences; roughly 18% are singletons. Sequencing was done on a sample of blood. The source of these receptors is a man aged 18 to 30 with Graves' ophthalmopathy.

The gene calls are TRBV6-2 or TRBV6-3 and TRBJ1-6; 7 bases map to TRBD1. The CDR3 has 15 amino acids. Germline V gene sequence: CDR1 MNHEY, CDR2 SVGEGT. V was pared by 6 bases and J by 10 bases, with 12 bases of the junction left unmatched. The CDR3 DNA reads TGTGCCAGCAGCTTCCCGACAGGGCAACGATCACCCCTCCACTTT. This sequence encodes CASSFPTGQRSPLHF.

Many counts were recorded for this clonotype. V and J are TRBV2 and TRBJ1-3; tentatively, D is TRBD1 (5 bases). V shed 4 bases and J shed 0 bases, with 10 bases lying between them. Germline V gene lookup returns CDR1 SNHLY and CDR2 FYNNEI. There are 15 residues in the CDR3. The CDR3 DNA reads TGTGCCAGCAGTGTCCAGGACACCTCTGGAAACACCATATATTTT. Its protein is CASSVQDTSGNTIYF.

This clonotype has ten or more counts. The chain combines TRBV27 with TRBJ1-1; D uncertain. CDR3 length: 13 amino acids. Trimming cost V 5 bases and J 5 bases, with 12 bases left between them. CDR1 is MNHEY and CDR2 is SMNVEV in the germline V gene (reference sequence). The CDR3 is CASSPASRTEAFF. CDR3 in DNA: TGTGCCAGCAGTCCCGCATCGCGGACTGAAGCTTTCTTT.

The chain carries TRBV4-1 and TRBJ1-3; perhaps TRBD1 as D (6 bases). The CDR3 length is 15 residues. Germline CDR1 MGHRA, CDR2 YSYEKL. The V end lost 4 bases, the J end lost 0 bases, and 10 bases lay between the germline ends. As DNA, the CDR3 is TGCGCCAGCAGCCTCCTGGACAGCTCTGGAAACACCATATATTTT. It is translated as CASSLLDSSGNTIYF.

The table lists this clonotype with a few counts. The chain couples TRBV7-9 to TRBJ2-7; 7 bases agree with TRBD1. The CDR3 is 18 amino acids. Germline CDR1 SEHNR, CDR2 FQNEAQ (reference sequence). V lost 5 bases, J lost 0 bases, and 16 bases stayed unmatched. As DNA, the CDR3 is TGTGCCAGCAGCGACCGGGACAGACACCTCACGAGCTCCTACGAGCAGTACTTC. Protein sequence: CASSDRDRHLTSSYEQYF.

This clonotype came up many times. CDR3 nucleotide sequence: TGTGCCAGCGGTCAAGGGGCACCCTACGAGCAGTACTTC. This gives the protein CASGQGAPYEQYF. The V and J genes are TRBV28 and TRBJ2-7; tentatively, D is TRBD1 (5 bases). This CDR3 is 13 amino acids long. Trimming removed 8 bases from V and 2 bases from J, with 13 bases in between. Germline V gives CDR1 MDHEN, CDR2 SYDVKM.

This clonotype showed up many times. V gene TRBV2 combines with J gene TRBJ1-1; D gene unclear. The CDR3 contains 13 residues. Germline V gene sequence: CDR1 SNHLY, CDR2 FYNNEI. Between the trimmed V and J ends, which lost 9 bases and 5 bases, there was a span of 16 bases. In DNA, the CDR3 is TGTGCCAGGAGAGGGTACCCGGCGACTGAAGCTTTCTTT. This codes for CARRGYPATEAFF.

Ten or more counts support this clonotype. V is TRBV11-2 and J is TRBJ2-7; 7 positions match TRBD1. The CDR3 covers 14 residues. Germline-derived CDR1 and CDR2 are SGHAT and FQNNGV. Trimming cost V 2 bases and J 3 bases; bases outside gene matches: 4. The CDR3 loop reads CASSLPYRGYEQYF. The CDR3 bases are TGTGCCAGCAGCTTACCTTACAGGGGCTACGAGCAGTACTTC.

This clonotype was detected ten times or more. The CDR3 reads CASSPGDYGYTF. The CDR3 DNA reads as TGTGCCAGCAGCCCAGGGGACTATGGCTACACCTTC. The chain recombines TRBV3-1 with TRBJ1-2; a weak D match, TRBD1 (6 bases). Trimming took 4 bases from V and 3 from J, leaving 6 bases between them. This CDR3 is built from 12 residues. Germline V gene sequence: CDR1 LGHDT, CDR2 YNNKEL (reference sequence).

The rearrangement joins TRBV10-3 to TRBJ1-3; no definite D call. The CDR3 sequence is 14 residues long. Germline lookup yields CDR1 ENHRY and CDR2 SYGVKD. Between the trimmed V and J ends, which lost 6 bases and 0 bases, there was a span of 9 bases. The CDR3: CAIRRRNSGNTIYF. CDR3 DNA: TGTGCCATCAGGAGACGGAACTCTGGAAACACCATATATTTT.

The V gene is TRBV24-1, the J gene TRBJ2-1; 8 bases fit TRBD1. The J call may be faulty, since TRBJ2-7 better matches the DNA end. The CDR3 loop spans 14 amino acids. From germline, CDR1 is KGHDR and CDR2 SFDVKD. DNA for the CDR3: TGTGCCACCAGCCGGGACAGGACCTACAATGAGCAGTACTTC. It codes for CATSRDRTYNEQYF.

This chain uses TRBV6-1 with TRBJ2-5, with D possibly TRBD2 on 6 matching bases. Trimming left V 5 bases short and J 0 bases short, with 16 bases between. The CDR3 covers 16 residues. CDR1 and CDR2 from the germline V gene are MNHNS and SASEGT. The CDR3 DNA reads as TGTGCCAGCAGTTTTTTGGGACTTTCTTACCAAGAGACCCAGTACTTC. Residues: CASSFLGLSYQETQYF.

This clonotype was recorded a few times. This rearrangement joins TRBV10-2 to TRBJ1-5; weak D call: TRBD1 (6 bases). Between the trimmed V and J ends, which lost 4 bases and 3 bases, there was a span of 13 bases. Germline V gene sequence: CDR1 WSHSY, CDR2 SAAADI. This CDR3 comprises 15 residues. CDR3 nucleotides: TGCGCCAGCAGTGCTACAGGGTTTAACAATCAGCCCCAGCATTTT. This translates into CASSATGFNNQPQHF.

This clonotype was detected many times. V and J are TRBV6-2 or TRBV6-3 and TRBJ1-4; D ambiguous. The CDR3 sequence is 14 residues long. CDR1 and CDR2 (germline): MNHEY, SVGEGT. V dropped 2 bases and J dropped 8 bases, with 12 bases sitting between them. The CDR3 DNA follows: TGTGCCAGCAGTTACGTCGGCCTGCGCGAAAAACTGTTTTTT. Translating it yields CASSYVGLREKLFF.

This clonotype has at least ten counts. The CDR3 protein is CASSPPTYGYTF. The CDR3 DNA reads as TGTGCCAGCTCCCCCCCAACCTATGGCTACACCTTC. This chain joins TRBV18 and TRBJ1-2, with D unresolved. This CDR3 contains 12 residues. The germline gives CDR1 KGHSH, CDR2 LQKENI. Trimming removed 6 bases from V and 4 bases from J, with 9 bases in between.

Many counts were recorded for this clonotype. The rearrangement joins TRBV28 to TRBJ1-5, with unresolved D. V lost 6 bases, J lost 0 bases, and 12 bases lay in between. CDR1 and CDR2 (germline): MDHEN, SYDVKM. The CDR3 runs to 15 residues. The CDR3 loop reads CASRTHQNSNQPQHF. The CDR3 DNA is TGTGCCAGCAGGACACACCAAAATAGCAATCAGCCCCAGCATTTT. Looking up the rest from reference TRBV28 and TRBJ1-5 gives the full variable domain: DVKVTQSSRYLVKRTGEKVFLECVQDMDHENMFWYRQDPGLGLRLIYFSYDVKMKEKGDIPEGYSVSREKKERFSLILESASTNQTSMYLCASRTHQNSNQPQHFGDGTRLSIL.

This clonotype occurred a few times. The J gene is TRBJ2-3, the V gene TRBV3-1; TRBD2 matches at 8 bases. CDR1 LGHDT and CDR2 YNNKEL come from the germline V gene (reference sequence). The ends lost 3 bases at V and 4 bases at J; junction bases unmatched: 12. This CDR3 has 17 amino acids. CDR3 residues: CASSQPEGAGGADTQYF. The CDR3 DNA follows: TGTGCCAGCAGCCAGCCCGAGGGAGCCGGGGGGGCAGATACGCAGTATTTT.

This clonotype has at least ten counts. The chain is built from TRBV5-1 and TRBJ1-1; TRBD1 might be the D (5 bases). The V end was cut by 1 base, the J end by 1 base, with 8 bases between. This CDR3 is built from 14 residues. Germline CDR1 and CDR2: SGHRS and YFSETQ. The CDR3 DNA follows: TGCGCCAGCAGCTTGATCGACAGGAACACTGAAGCTTTCTTT. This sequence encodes CASSLIDRNTEAFF. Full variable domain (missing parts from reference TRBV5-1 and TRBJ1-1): KAGVTQTPRYLIKTRGQQVTLSCSPISGHRSVSWYQQTPGQGLQFLFEYFSETQRNKGNFPGRFSGRQFSNSRSEMNVSTLELGDSALYLCASSLIDRNTEAFFGQGTRLTVV.

The CDR3: CASSPTSGGRTQYF. CDR3 coding DNA: TGTGCCAGCAGCCCGACTAGCGGAGGGAGAACCCAGTACTTC. The rearrangement uses TRBV5-8 and TRBJ2-5; 9 bases match TRBD2. V lost 4 bases and J lost 8; bases outside the gene matches: 9. This CDR3 is built from 14 residues. Germline V gene sequence: CDR1 SGHTS, CDR2 YDEGEE.

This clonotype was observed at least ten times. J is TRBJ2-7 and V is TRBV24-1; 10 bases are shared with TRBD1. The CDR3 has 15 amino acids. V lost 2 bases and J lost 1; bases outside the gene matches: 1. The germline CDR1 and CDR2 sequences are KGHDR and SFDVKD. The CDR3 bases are TGTGCCACCAGTGATTGGACAGGGGGTTCCTACGAGCAGTACTTC. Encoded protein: CATSDWTGGSYEQYF.

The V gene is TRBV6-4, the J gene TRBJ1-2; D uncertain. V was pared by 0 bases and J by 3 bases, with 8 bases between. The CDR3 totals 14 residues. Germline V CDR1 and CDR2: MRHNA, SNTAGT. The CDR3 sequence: CASSDSRGYYGYTF. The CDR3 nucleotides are TGTGCCAGCAGTGACTCGCGGGGTTACTATGGCTACACCTTC.

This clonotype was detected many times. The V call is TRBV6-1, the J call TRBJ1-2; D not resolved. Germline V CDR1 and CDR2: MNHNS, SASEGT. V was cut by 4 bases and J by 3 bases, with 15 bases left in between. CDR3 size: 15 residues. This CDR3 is CASSGQMKTHYGYTF. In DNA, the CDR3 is TGTGCCAGCAGTGGGCAAATGAAAACCCACTATGGCTACACCTTC.

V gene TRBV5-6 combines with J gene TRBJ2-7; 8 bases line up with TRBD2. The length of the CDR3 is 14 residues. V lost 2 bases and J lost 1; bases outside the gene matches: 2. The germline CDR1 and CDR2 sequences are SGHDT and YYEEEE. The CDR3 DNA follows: TGTGCCAGCAGCTTCGGGAGGGCTTCCTACGAGCAGTACTTC. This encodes CASSFGRASYEQYF.

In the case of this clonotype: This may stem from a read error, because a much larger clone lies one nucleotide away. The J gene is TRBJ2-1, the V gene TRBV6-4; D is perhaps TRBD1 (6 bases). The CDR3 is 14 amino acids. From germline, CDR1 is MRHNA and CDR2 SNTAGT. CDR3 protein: CASSSRTDNNGQFF. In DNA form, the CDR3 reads TGTGCCAGCAGTTCTCGGACAGATAACAATGGGCAGTTCTTC.

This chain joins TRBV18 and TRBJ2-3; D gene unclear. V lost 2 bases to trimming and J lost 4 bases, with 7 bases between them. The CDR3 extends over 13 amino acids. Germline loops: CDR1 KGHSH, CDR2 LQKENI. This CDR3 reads CASSPGVPDTQYF. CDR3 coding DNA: TGTGCCAGCTCACCAGGGGTACCAGATACGCAGTATTTT.

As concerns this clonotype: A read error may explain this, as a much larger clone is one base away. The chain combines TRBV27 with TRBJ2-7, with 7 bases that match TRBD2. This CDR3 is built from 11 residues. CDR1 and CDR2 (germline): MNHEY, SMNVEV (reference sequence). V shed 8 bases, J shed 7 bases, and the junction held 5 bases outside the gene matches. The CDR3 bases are TGTGCCAGCGGCACGGGGGGTGAGCAGTACTTC. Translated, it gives CASGTGGEQYF.

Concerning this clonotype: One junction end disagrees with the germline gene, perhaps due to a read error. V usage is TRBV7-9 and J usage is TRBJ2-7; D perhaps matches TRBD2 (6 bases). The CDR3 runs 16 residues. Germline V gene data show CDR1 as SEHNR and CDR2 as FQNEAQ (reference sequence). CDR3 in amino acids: CASSRTGISAGYEQYF. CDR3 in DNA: TGCGCCAGCAGCCGCACCGGGATAAGTGCGGGGTACGAGCAGTACTTC.

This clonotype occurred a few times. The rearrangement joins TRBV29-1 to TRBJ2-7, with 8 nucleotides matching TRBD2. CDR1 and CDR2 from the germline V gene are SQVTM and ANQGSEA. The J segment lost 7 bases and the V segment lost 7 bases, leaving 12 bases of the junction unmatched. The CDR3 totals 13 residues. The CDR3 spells CSAPGGDRGEQYF. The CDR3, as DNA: TGCAGCGCACCGGGGGGGGACCGCGGGGAGCAGTACTTC.